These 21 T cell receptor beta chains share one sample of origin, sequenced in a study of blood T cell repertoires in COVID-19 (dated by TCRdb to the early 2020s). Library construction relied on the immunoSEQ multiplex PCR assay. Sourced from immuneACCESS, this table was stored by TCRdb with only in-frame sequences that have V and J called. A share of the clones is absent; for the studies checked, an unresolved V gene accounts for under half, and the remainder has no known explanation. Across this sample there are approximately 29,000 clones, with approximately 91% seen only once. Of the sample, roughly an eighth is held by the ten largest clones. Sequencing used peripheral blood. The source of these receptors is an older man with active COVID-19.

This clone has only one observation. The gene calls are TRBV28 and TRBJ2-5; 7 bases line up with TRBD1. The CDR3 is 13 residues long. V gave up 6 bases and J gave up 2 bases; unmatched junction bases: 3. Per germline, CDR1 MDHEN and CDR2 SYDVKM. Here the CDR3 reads CASRRQGQETQYF. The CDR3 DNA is TGTGCCAGCAGGAGACAGGGTCAAGAGACCCAGTACTTC.

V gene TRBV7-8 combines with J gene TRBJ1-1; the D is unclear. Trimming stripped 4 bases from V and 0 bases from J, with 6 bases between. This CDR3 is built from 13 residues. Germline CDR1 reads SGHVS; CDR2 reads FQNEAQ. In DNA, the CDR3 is TGTGCCAGCAGCTCGGAGCTGAACACTGAAGCTTTCTTT. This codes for CASSSELNTEAFF.

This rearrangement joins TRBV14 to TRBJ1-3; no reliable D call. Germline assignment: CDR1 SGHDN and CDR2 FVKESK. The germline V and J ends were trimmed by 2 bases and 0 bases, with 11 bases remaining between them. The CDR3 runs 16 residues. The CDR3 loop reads CASSQRQRTSGNTIYF. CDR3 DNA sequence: TGTGCCAGCAGCCAACGACAAAGAACCTCTGGAAACACCATATATTTT.

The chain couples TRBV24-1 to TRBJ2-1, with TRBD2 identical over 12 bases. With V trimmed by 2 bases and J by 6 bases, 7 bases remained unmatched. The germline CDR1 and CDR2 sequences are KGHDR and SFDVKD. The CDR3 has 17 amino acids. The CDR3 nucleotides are TGTGCCACCAGTGATTCCGAGCTAGCGGGAGGGCGCAATGAGCAGTTCTTC. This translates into CATSDSELAGGRNEQFF.

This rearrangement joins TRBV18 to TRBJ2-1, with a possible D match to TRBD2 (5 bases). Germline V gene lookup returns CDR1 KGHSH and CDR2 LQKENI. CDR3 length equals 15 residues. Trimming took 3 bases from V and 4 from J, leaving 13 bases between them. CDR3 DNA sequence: TGTGCCAGCTCACCTACCGGGATAACTTACAATGAGCAGTTCTTC. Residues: CASSPTGITYNEQFF.

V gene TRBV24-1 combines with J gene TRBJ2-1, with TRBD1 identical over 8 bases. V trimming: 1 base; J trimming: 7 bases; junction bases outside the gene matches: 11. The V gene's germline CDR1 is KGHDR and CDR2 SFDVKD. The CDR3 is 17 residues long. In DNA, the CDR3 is TGTGCCACCAGTGATTTAGCCTCGGACAGGGACGGTAATGAGCAGTTCTTC. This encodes CATSDLASDRDGNEQFF.

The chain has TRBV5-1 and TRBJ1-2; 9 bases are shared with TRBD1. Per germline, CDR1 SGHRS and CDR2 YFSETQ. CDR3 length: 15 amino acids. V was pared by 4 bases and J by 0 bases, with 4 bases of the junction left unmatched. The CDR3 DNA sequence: TGCGCCAGCAGCGAAGGACAGGGGCCTAACTATGGCTACACCTTC. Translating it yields CASSEGQGPNYGYTF.

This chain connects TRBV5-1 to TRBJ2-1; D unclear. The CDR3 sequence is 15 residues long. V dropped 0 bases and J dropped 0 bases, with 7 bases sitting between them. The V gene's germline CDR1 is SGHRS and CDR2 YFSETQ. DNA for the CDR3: TGCGCCAGCAGCTTGGGCGGAGACTCCTACAATGAGCAGTTCTTC. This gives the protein CASSLGGDSYNEQFF.

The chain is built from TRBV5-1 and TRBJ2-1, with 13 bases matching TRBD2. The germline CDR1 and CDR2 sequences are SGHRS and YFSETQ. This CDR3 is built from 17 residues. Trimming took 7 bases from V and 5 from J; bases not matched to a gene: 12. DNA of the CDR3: TGCGCCAGCCAGGGACTAGCGGGAAGGGAAAGGCACAATGAGCAGTTCTTC. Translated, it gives CASQGLAGRERHNEQFF.

The DNA of the CDR3 is TGCGCCAGCCGAGCCCGACAGGGCTTCGACTATGGCTACACCTTC. It translates to CASRARQGFDYGYTF. The rearrangement joins TRBV5-1 to TRBJ1-2, with 7 bases matching TRBD1. Per germline, CDR1 SGHRS and CDR2 YFSETQ. CDR3 length equals 15 residues. V gave up 7 bases and J gave up 3 bases; unmatched junction bases: 12.

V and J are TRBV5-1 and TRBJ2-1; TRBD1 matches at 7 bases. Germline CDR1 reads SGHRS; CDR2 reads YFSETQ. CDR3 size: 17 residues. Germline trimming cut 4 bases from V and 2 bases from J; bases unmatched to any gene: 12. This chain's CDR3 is CASSPPTGKPPYNEQFF. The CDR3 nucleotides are TGCGCCAGCAGCCCCCCGACAGGGAAGCCTCCCTACAATGAGCAGTTCTTC.

The CDR3 loop is CASSPGTFRGKLFF. The DNA of the CDR3 is TGTGCCAGCAGTCCTGGGACATTCCGGGGAAAACTGTTTTTT. The genes are TRBV28 and TRBJ1-4, with a possible D match to TRBD1 (6 bases). This CDR3 spans 14 amino acids. Germline V CDR1 and CDR2: MDHEN, SYDVKM. V lost 5 bases to trimming and J lost 10 bases, with 17 bases between them.

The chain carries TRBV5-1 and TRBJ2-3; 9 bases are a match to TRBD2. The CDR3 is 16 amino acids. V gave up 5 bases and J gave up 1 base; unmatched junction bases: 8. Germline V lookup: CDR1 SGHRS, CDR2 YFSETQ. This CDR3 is CASSPLAGGGTDTQYF. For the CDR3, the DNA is TGCGCCAGCAGTCCTTTGGCGGGAGGGGGCACAGATACGCAGTATTTT.

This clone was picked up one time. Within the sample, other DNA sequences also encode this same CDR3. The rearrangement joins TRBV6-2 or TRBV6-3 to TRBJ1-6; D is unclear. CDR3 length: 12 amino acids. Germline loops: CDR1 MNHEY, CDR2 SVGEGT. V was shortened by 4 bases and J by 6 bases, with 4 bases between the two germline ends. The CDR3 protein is CASSSLNSPLHF. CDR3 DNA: TGTGCCAGCAGTTCCCTTAATTCACCCCTCCACTTT.

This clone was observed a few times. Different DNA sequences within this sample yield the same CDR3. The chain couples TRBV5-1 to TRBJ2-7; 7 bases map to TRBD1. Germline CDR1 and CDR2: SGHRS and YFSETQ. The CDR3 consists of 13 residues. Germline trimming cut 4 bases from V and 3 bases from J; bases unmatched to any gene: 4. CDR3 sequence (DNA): TGCGCCAGCAGCGCTGACAGGGACTACGAGCAGTACTTC. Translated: CASSADRDYEQYF. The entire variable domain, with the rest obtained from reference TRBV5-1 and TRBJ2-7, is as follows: KAGVTQTPRYLIKTRGQQVTLSCSPISGHRSVSWYQQTPGQGLQFLFEYFSETQRNKGNFPGRFSGRQFSNSRSEMNVSTLELGDSALYLCASSADRDYEQYFGPGTRLTVT.

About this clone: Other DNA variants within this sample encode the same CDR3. The CDR3 nucleotides read TGTGCCAGCAGTTTACAGGGTTACGAGCAGTACTTC. It codes for CASSLQGYEQYF. The V call is TRBV28, the J call TRBJ2-7, with D perhaps matching TRBD1 (5 bases). Germline values: CDR1 MDHEN, CDR2 SYDVKM. The CDR3 contains 12 residues. Trimming pared 2 bases from V and 4 bases from J, leaving 6 bases between.

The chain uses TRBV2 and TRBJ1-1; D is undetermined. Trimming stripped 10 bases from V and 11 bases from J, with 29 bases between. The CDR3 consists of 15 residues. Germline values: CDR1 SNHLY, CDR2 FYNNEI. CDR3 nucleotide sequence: TGTGCCACCAAATCGGGGAGGTCCAACACCCATGTCGCTTTCTTT. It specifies CATKSGRSNTHVAFF. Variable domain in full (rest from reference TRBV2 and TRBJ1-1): EPEVTQTPSHQVTQMGQEVILRCVPISNHLYFYWYRQILGQKVEFLVSFYNNEISEKSEIFDDQFSVERPDGSNFTLKIRSTKLEDSAMYFCATKSGRSNTHVAFFGQGTRLTVV.

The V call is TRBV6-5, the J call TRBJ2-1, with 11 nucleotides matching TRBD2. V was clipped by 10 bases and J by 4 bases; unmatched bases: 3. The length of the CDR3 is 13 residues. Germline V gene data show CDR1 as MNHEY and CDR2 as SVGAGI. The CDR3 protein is CATGTSGYNEQFF. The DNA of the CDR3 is TGTGCCACCGGGACTAGCGGTTACAATGAGCAGTTCTTC.

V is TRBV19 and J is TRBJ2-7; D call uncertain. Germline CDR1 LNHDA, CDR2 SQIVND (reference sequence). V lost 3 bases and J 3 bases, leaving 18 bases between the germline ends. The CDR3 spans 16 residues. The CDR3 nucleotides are TGTGCCAGTAGTATGGCGGTTAATACCTTAAACTACGAGCAGTACTTC. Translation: CASSMAVNTLNYEQYF. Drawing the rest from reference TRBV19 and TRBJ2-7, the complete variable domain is DGGITQSPKYLFRKEGQNVTLSCEQNLNHDAMYWYRQDPGQGLRLIYYSQIVNDFQKGDIAEGYSVSREKKESFPLTVTSAQKNPTAFYLCASSMAVNTLNYEQYFGPGTRLTVT.

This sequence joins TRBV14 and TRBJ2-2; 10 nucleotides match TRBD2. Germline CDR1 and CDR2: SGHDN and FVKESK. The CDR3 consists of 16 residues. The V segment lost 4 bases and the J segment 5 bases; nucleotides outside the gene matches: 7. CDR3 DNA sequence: TGTGCCAGCAGCCTACACCTAGCGGGAGTTACCGGGGAGCTGTTTTTT. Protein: CASSLHLAGVTGELFF.

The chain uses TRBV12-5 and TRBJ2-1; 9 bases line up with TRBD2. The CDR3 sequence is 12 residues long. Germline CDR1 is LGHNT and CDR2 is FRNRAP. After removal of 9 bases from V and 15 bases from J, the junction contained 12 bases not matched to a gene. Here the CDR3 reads CASLISGRIPFF. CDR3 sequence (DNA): TGTGCTAGCTTAATAAGCGGGAGGATACCGTTCTTC.